Reported below is one T cell receptor beta chain. This sample was included in a study of blood T cell repertoires in COVID-19. Study background: Samples representing acute and convalescent COVID-19 were sourced from the United States, Italy and Spain. The cDNA or gDNA used as material had been derived from T cells, B-cell-depleted T cells, or PBMCs.

TCRdb's table, derived via immunoSEQ multiplex PCR, lists solely in-frame clones and lacks some. Of tens of thousands of clones in the sample, 75% to 90% were seen once. Germline lookup yields CDR1 SGHTA and CDR2 FQGNSA. This CDR3 comprises 13 residues. V lost 2 bases, J lost 8 bases, and 7 bases lay in between. This chain joins TRBV7-2 and TRBJ1-6, with D uncertain. Sequenced input: peripheral blood. This sequence was found in a woman of 80 years or more with acute or convalescent COVID-19. The CDR3 DNA sequence: TGTGCCAGCAGCTTACCACGGGATTCACCCCTCCACTTT. It specifies CASSLPRDSPLHF.